This TCR beta chain was sequenced for a study of PD-1 blockade in classical Hodgkin lymphoma. Study background: Administration of nivolumab to patients was at 3 mg/kg intravenously every 2 weeks. General study findings and limits: Baseline diversity in complete responders resembled that of newly diagnosed patients.

The table came from immunoSEQ multiplex PCR; TCRdb's copy has only in-frame clones and leaves some out. The table shows tens of thousands of clones, with about 88% occurring only once. About this clone itself: Its matching antigen is unknown.

There was relapse after autologous stem cell transplantation in every patient, and there was variation in brentuximab vedotin exposure. Germline values: CDR1 LNHDA, CDR2 SQIVND (reference sequence). V lost 7 bases and J lost 8, with 14 bases in between. The CDR3 contains 13 residues. The origin of this receptor is a human donor with classical Hodgkin lymphoma. The chain combines TRBV19 with TRBJ1-4; D possibly corresponds to TRBD1 (5 bases). The material was peripheral blood mononuclear cells (PBMCs), obtained at baseline. The chain's CDR3 is CASTGRAMEKLFF. CDR3 DNA sequence: TGTGCCAGTACCGGCAGGGCAATGGAAAAACTGTTTTTT.